A single sample is the source of the 25 T cell receptor beta chains below, sequenced in a study of T cells in localized non-small cell lung cancer. TCRdb keeps only in-frame clones here, not all; method: immunoSEQ multiplex PCR. The sample has under 40,000 clones, almost 90% seen once. The sequencing here drew on peripheral blood, taken before any cancer treatment. The origin of the receptors is a woman aged 35-70 years with stage I lung adenocarcinoma.

The chain couples TRBV6-5 to TRBJ1-1; D call uncertain. The V gene lost 4 bases and the J gene lost 8 bases, with 14 bases spanning the gap. Looked up from germline, CDR1 is MNHEY and CDR2 is SVGAGI. The length of the CDR3 is 13 residues. The DNA for the CDR3 is TGTGCCAGCAGTTCCTATGGACGGAGCGAAGCTTTCTTT. Amino acid sequence: CASSSYGRSEAFF.

The genes are TRBV10-3 and TRBJ2-7; D is ambiguous. Germline V CDR1 and CDR2: ENHRY, SYGVKD. Trimming pared 0 bases from V and 2 bases from J, leaving 8 bases between. The length of the CDR3 is 14 residues. CDR3 DNA sequence: TGTGCCATCAGTGAGTCAAAGGCGACCTACGAGCAGTACTTC. It encodes CAISESKATYEQYF.

V usage is TRBV7-2 and J usage is TRBJ1-5, with no clear D. CDR1 is SGHTA and CDR2 is FQGNSA in the germline V gene. With 1 base removed from V and 6 bases from J, the gap between germline ends came to 16 bases. The CDR3 is made up of 16 amino acids. CDR3 in DNA: TGTGCCAGCAGCTTAGTCGCCGGACCTATGGGTCAGCCCCAGCATTTT. It encodes CASSLVAGPMGQPQHF.

The chain combines TRBV12-5 with TRBJ1-5; D gene uncertain. The CDR3 is 14 residues long. The germline gives CDR1 LGHNT, CDR2 FRNRAP. V dropped 0 bases and J dropped 0 bases, with 3 bases sitting between them. The CDR3 is CASGLVISNQPQHF. CDR3 bases: TGTGCTAGTGGTTTGGTCATTAGCAATCAGCCCCAGCATTTT.

The V gene is TRBV5-1, the J gene TRBJ1-3; D gene ambiguous. Germline lookup yields CDR1 SGHRS and CDR2 YFSETQ. The ends were cut back, 0 bases at V and 2 bases at J, with 12 bases in the middle. There are 16 residues in the CDR3. CDR3 coding DNA: TGCGCCAGCAGCTTGGAGTCCAGCACTGCTGGAAACACCATATATTTT. Protein sequence: CASSLESSTAGNTIYF.

The V and J genes are TRBV27 and TRBJ1-1, with D maybe TRBD1 (5 bases). The V gene's germline CDR1 is MNHEY and CDR2 SMNVEV (reference sequence). The germline V and J ends were trimmed by 5 bases and 4 bases, with 20 bases remaining between them. The length of the CDR3 is 16 residues. CDR3 amino acids: CASSAPAGAGGTEAFF. For the CDR3, the DNA is TGTGCCAGCAGTGCCCCTGCTGGGGCTGGGGGCACTGAAGCTTTCTTT.

The V and J genes are TRBV14 and TRBJ2-1; 8 bases are a match to TRBD2. Germline V gene sequence: CDR1 SGHDN, CDR2 FVKESK. This CDR3 comprises 15 residues. V was pared by 0 bases and J by 3 bases, with 1 base of the junction left unmatched. The CDR3 DNA is TGTGCCAGCAGCCAAGAACGGGGGGGCTACAATGAGCAGTTCTTC. Translation: CASSQERGGYNEQFF.

CDR3 sequence reads: CASSVGQGDEQFF. CDR3 sequence (DNA): TGTGCCAGTAGTGTAGGACAGGGCGATGAGCAGTTCTTC. V gene TRBV19 combines with J gene TRBJ2-1, with 8 bases fitting TRBD1. CDR1 is LNHDA, CDR2 SQIVND, per germline (reference sequence). J was trimmed by 8 bases and V by 5 bases; bases with no gene match: 5. The CDR3 has 13 amino acids.

V gene TRBV5-1 combines with J gene TRBJ1-1; D is perhaps TRBD1 (6 bases). In germline, CDR1 is SGHRS, CDR2 YFSETQ. V was shortened by 5 bases and J by 1 base, with 12 bases between the two germline ends. The CDR3 has 14 amino acids. This chain's CDR3 is CASRGGSGNTEAFF. The CDR3 DNA reads TGCGCCAGCAGAGGGGGTTCGGGGAACACTGAAGCTTTCTTT.

This chain joins TRBV6-1 and TRBJ1-1; the match to TRBD1 covers 7 bases. The CDR3 extends over 14 amino acids. V lost 4 bases and J lost 10; bases outside the gene matches: 12. CDR1 MNHNS and CDR2 SASEGT come from the germline V gene. The CDR3 here is CASSVTGYTVVAFF. CDR3 in DNA: TGTGCCAGCAGTGTGACAGGGTACACGGTGGTAGCTTTCTTT.

J is TRBJ2-2 and V is TRBV7-6; 12 positions agree with TRBD2. CDR3 length: 18 residues. V trimming: 5 bases; J trimming: 4 bases; junction bases outside the gene matches: 11. Germline V gives CDR1 SGHVS, CDR2 FNYEAQ. The DNA for the CDR3 is TGTGCCAGCAGCCCAGGACTAGCGGGGAGTCCCGTCACCGGGGAGCTGTTTTTT. Amino acid sequence: CASSPGLAGSPVTGELFF. Drawing the rest from reference TRBV7-6 and TRBJ2-2, the complete variable domain is GAGVSQSPRYKVTKRGQDVALRCDPISGHVSLYWYRQALGQGPEFLTYFNYEAQQDKSGLPNDRFSAERPEGSISTLTIQRTEQRDSAMYRCASSPGLAGSPVTGELFFGEGSRLTVL.

As for this clone: This sample also contains other DNA sequences that code for the same CDR3. The chain uses TRBV6-5 and TRBJ1-3, with a tentative D call TRBD1 (5 bases). Trimming cost V 2 bases and J 2 bases, with 7 bases left between them. Germline-derived CDR1 and CDR2 are MNHEY and SVGAGI. The CDR3 sequence is 14 residues long. CDR3 in amino acids: CASSYGRAGNTIYF. CDR3 nucleotide sequence: TGTGCCAGCAGTTACGGCAGGGCTGGAAACACCATATATTTT.

The rearrangement joins TRBV18 to TRBJ2-6; D ambiguous. Trimming pared 1 base from V and 0 bases from J, leaving 10 bases between. This CDR3 spans 17 amino acids. The germline V gene has CDR1 KGHSH and CDR2 LQKENI. The CDR3 protein is CASSPLPVLSGANVLTF. CDR3 bases: TGTGCCAGCTCACCACTCCCAGTGCTCTCTGGGGCCAACGTCCTGACTTTC.

The rearrangement links TRBV6-5 to TRBJ2-7, with 9 bases fitting TRBD1. V lost 2 bases, J lost 7 bases, and 6 bases stayed unmatched. The CDR3 covers 14 residues. CDR1 and CDR2 (germline): MNHEY, SVGAGI. The CDR3 protein is CASSYGTGPREQYF. The CDR3 nucleotides are TGTGCCAGCAGTTACGGGACAGGGCCCAGGGAGCAGTACTTC.

The gene calls are TRBV7-3 and TRBJ2-5; maybe TRBD2 (6 bases). Trimming took off 6 bases at V and 5 bases at J, with 16 bases between the two ends. The V gene's germline CDR1 is SGHTA and CDR2 FQGTGA. This CDR3 contains 14 residues. CDR3 region: CASSLGTLGETQYF. The CDR3, as DNA: TGTGCCAGCAGTTTAGGGACTCTCGGGGAGACCCAGTACTTC.

V is TRBV5-6 and J is TRBJ2-5; D is unclear. Trimming cost V 0 bases and J 1 base, with 7 bases left between them. The CDR3 covers 14 residues. Germline CDR1 and CDR2: SGHDT and YYEEEE. In nucleotides, the CDR3 is TGTGCCAGCAGCTTGGGAAAGAGCCAAGAGACCCAGTACTTC. Translating gives CASSLGKSQETQYF.

Only one count was recorded for this clone. V is TRBV25-1 and J is TRBJ1-2; D is uncertain. The length of the CDR3 is 17 residues. The germline gives CDR1 MGHDK, CDR2 SYGVNS. V dropped 6 bases and J dropped 2 bases, with 22 bases sitting between them. DNA for the CDR3: TGTGCCAGCAGCCAATCCTCCGGCACAGTGAGGAACTATGGCTACACCTTC. This translates into CASSQSSGTVRNYGYTF.

The rearrangement joins TRBV7-2 to TRBJ2-3; unclear D gene. In germline, CDR1 is SGHTA, CDR2 FQGNSA. This CDR3 is 15 amino acids long. V lost 5 bases to trimming and J lost 0 bases, with 12 bases between them. The CDR3 bases are TGTGCCAGCAGCCCTTTGAGGTTCAGCACAGATACGCAGTATTTT. Its protein product is CASSPLRFSTDTQYF.

This chain connects TRBV7-6 to TRBJ2-7, with TRBD1 matching over 8 bases. The V gene's germline CDR1 is SGHVS and CDR2 FNYEAQ. With 5 bases clipped from V and 5 bases from J, the junction kept 8 bases outside the gene matches. The CDR3 is 14 amino acids. The DNA for the CDR3 is TGTGCCAGCAGCAATCGACAGGGGCCTGACGAGCAGTACTTC. It translates to CASSNRQGPDEQYF. Drawing the rest from reference TRBV7-6 and TRBJ2-7, the complete variable domain is GAGVSQSPRYKVTKRGQDVALRCDPISGHVSLYWYRQALGQGPEFLTYFNYEAQQDKSGLPNDRFSAERPEGSISTLTIQRTEQRDSAMYRCASSNRQGPDEQYFGPGTRLTVT.

The J gene is TRBJ1-4, the V gene TRBV7-8, with D perhaps matching TRBD1 (5 bases). Germline lookup yields CDR1 SGHVS and CDR2 FQNEAQ. The CDR3 runs to 16 residues. V lost 5 bases to trimming and J lost 5 bases, with 18 bases between them. CDR3 DNA: TGTGCCAGCAGCCGGATATTTGGGACTGCGAATGAAAAACTGTTTTTT. It translates to CASSRIFGTANEKLFF.

The V and J genes are TRBV5-6 and TRBJ2-2; D unclear. The CDR3 totals 14 residues. Germline CDR1 SGHDT, CDR2 YYEEEE. Trimming left V 0 bases short and J 1 base short, with 4 bases between. CDR3 amino acids: CASSLGQNTGELFF. The CDR3 nucleotides are TGTGCCAGCAGCTTGGGGCAGAACACCGGGGAGCTGTTTTTT.

The rearrangement uses TRBV6-6 and TRBJ2-7, with a tentative D call TRBD2 (5 bases). Trimming left V 1 base short and J 5 bases short, with 9 bases between. Germline CDR1 is MNHNY and CDR2 is SVGAGI (reference sequence). The CDR3 totals 13 residues. The CDR3 nucleotides read TGTGCCAGCAGTTACTACCCGGAGGACGAGCAGTACTTC. Translation gives CASSYYPEDEQYF.

The CDR3 is CASSGRGVTSGNEQFF. The CDR3 bases are TGTGCCAGCAGCGGAAGAGGGGTGACTAGCGGCAATGAGCAGTTCTTC. V usage is TRBV9 and J usage is TRBJ2-1; 9 nucleotides agree with TRBD2. Trimming cost V 3 bases and J 6 bases; bases outside gene matches: 10. Germline CDR1 is SGDLS and CDR2 is YYNGEE. The CDR3 runs to 16 residues. Drawing the rest from reference TRBV9 and TRBJ2-1, the complete variable domain is DSGVTQTPKHLITATGQRVTLRCSPRSGDLSVYWYQQSLDQGLQFLIQYYNGEERAKGNILERFSAQQFPDLHSELNLSSLELGDSALYFCASSGRGVTSGNEQFFGPGTRLTVL.

In this sample, this clone turned up once. The chain carries TRBV30 and TRBJ1-5; no firm D call. This CDR3 has 13 amino acids. Germline assignment: CDR1 GTSNPN and CDR2 SVGIG (reference sequence). V lost 0 bases, J lost 5 bases, and 8 bases lay in between. In DNA, the CDR3 is TGTGCCTGGAGTGTAGGGCGGGATCAGCCCCAGCATTTT. It is translated as CAWSVGRDQPQHF.

CDR3 bases: TGTGCCAGCAGTAACCCGACGGGAGCTTTCTTT. This gives the protein CASSNPTGAFF. The chain links TRBV28 to TRBJ1-1, with unresolved D. V was clipped by 5 bases and J by 10 bases, with 11 bases between them. CDR3 length: 11 residues. CDR1 and CDR2 from the germline V gene are MDHEN and SYDVKM. Complete variable domain (other parts from reference TRBV28 and TRBJ1-1): DVKVTQSSRYLVKRTGEKVFLECVQDMDHENMFWYRQDPGLGLRLIYFSYDVKMKEKGDIPEGYSVSREKKERFSLILESASTNQTSMYLCASSNPTGAFFGQGTRLTVV.